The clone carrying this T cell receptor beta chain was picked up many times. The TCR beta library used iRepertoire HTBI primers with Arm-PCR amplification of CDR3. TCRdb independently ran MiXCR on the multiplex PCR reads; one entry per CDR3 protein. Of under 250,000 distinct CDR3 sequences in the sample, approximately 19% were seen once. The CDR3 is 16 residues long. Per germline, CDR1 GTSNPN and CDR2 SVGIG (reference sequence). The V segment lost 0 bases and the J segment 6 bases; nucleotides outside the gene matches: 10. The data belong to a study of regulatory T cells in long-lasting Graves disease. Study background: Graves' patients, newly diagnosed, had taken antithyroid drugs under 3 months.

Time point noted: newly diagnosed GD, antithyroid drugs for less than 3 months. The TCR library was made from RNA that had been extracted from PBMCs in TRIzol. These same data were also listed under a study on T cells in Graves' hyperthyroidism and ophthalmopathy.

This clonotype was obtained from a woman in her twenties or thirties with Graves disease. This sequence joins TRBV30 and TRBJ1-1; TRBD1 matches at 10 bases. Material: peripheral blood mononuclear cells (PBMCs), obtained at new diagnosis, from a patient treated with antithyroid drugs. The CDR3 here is CAWSVGAGTGASEAFF. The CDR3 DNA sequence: TGTGCCTGGAGTGTAGGGGCGGGGACAGGGGCATCTGAAGCTTTCTTT.